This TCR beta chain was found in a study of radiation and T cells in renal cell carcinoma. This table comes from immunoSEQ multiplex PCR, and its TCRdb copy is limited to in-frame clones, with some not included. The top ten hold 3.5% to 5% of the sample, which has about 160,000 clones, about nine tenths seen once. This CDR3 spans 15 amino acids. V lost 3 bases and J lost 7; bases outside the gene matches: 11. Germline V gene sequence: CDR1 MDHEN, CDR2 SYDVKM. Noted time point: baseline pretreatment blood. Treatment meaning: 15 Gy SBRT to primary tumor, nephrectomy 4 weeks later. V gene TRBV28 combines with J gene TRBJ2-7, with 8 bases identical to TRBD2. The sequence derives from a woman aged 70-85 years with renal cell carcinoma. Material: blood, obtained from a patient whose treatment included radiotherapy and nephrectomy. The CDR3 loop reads CASSFLPGGGGEQYF. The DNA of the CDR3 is TGTGCCAGCAGTTTCCTCCCCGGGGGGGGAGGGGAGCAGTACTTC.